What follows describes a single T cell receptor beta chain. Its antigen is unknown. Germline V gives CDR1 MNHEY, CDR2 SVGAGI. The CDR3 totals 15 residues. V gave up 6 bases and J gave up 4 bases; unmatched junction bases: 7. These data are taken from a study of cytomegalovirus exposure and HLA in healthy donors. Overall study results and limits: In an earlier analysis, in 620 or so donors, most V segments appeared productive either ~90% or ~30% of the time. CMV serostatus was the sole immune exposure data available.

The PCR made use of 60 Vbeta and 13 Jbeta primers. Assay used: immunoSEQ multiplex PCR; TCRdb lists only in-frame clones, some missing. The repertoire holds more than 150,000 clones, with more than 80% as singletons. The chain joins TRBV6-5 to TRBJ1-5, with TRBD1 matching 9 bases. The material sequenced was PBMCs. This receptor was obtained from a woman in her 50s in good health and CMV-seropositive. The CDR3 spells CASRTPGQGNQPQHF. CDR3 bases: TGTGCCAGCAGGACACCGGGACAGGGAAATCAGCCCCAGCATTTT.